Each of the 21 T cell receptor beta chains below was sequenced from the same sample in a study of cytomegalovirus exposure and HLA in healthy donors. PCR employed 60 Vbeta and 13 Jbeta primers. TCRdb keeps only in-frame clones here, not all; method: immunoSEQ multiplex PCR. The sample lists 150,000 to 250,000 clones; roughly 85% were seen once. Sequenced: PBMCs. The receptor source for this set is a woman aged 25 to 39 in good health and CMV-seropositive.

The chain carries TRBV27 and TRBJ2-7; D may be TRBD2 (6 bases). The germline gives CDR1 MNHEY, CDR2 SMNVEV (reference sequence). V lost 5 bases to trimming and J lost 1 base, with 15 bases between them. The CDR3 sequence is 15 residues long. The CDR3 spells CASSTRQGGSYEQYF. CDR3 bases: TGTGCCAGCAGTACCCGACAAGGAGGGTCCTACGAGCAGTACTTC.

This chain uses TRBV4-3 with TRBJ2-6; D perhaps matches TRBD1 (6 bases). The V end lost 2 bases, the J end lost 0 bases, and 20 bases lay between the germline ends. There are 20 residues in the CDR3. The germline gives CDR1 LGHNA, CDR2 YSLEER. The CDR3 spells CASSQSLGDRRNSGANVLTF. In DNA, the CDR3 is TGCGCCAGCAGCCAAAGCCTGGGAGACAGGCGAAACTCTGGGGCCAACGTCCTGACTTTC.

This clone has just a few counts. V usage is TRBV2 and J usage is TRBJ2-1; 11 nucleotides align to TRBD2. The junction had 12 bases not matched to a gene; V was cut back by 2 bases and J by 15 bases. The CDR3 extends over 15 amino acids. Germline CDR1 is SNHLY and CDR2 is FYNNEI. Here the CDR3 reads CASSELLAGVAVGFF. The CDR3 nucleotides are TGTGCCAGCAGTGAATTACTAGCGGGAGTTGCCGTAGGGTTCTTC. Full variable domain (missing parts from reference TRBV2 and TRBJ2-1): EPEVTQTPSHQVTQMGQEVILRCVPISNHLYFYWYRQILGQKVEFLVSFYNNEISEKSEIFDDQFSVERPDGSNFTLKIRSTKLEDSAMYFCASSELLAGVAVGFFGPGTRLTVL.

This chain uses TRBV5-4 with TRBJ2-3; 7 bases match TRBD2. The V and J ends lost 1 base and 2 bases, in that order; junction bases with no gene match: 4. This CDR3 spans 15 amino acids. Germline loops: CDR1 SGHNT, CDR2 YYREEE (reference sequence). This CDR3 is CASSLTSGNTDTQYF. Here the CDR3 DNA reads TGTGCCAGCAGCTTGACCAGCGGGAACACAGATACGCAGTATTTT. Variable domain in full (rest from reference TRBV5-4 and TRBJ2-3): ETGVTQSPTHLIKTRGQQVTLRCSSQSGHNTVSWYQQALGQGPQFIFQYYREEENGRGNFPPRFSGLQFPNYSSELNVNALELDDSALYLCASSLTSGNTDTQYFGPGTRLTVL.

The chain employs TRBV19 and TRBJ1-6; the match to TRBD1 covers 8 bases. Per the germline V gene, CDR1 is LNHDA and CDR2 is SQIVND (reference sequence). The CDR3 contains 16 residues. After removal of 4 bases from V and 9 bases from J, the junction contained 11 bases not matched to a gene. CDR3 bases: TGTGCCAGTAGTAGTGGGACAGGCCAGGGTACTTCACCCCTCCACTTT. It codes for CASSSGTGQGTSPLHF.

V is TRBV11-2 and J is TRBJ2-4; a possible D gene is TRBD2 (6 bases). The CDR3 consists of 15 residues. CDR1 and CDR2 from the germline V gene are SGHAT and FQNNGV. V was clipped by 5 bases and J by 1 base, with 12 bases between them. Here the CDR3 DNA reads TGTGCCAGCAGCCCCGCTGGGAGGGCCAAAAACATTCAGTACTTC. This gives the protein CASSPAGRAKNIQYF. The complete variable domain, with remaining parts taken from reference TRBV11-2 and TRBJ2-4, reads EAGVAQSPRYKIIEKRQSVAFWCNPISGHATLYWYQQILGQGPKLLIQFQNNGVVDDSQLPKDRFSAERLKGVDSTLKIQPAKLEDSAVYLCASSPAGRAKNIQYFGAGTRLSVL.

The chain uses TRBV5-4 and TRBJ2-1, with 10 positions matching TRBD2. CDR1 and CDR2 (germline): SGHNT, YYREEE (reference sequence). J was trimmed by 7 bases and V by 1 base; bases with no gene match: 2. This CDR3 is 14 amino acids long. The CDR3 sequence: CASSLLAGENEQFF. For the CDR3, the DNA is TGTGCCAGCAGCTTGCTAGCGGGAGAAAATGAGCAGTTCTTC.

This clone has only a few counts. CDR3 in amino acids: CASSDGTSGVNEQFF. CDR3 DNA sequence: TGTGCCAGCAGTGATGGGACTAGCGGGGTTAATGAGCAGTTCTTC. The chain carries TRBV6-4 and TRBJ2-1; 13 bases agree with TRBD2. CDR1 MRHNA and CDR2 SNTAGT come from the germline V gene. This CDR3 has 15 residues. The V gene end was trimmed by 3 bases and the J gene end by 7 bases; junction bases not matched to a gene: 3.

The CDR3 DNA reads TGTGCCAGCAGCCTAGGGACTAGCGGGAGCACCGGGGAGCTGTTTTTT. It encodes CASSLGTSGSTGELFF. The rearrangement uses TRBV2 and TRBJ2-2, with 14 positions matching TRBD2. This CDR3 has 16 residues. V lost 6 bases, J lost 4 bases, and 4 bases stayed unmatched. The V gene's germline CDR1 is SNHLY and CDR2 FYNNEI.

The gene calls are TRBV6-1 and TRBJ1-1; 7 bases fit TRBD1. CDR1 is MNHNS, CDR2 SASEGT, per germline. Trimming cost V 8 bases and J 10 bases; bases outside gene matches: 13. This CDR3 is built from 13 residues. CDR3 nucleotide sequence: TGTGCCAGCGTGGGACCGGGACAGACAGCAGCTTTCTTT. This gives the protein CASVGPGQTAAFF.

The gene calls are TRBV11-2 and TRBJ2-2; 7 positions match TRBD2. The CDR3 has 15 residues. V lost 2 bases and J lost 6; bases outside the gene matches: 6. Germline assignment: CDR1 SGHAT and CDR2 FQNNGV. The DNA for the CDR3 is TGTGCCAGCAGCTTATTCCCCGGGGGGTCCGGGGAGCTGTTTTTT. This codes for CASSLFPGGSGELFF.

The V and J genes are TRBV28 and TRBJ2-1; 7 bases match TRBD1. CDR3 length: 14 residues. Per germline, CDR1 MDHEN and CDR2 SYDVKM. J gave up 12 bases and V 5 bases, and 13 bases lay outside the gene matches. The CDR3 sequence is CASSGGEGARRQFF. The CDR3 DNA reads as TGTGCCAGCAGTGGGGGTGAGGGGGCCAGGAGGCAGTTCTTC. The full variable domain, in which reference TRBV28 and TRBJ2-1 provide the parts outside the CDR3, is DVKVTQSSRYLVKRTGEKVFLECVQDMDHENMFWYRQDPGLGLRLIYFSYDVKMKEKGDIPEGYSVSREKKERFSLILESASTNQTSMYLCASSGGEGARRQFFGPGTRLTVL.

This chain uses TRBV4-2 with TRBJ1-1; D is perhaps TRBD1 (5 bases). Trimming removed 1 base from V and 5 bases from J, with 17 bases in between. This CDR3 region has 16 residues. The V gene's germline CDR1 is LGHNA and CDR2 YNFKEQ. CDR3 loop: CASSQVGGRGRTEAFF. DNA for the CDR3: TGTGCCAGCAGCCAAGTGGGGGGACGTGGCCGTACTGAAGCTTTCTTT.

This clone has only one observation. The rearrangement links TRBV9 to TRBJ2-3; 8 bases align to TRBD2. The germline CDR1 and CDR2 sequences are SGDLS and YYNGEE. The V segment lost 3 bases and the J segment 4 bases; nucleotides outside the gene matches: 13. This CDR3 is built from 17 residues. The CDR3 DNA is TGTGCCAGCAGCGCACGGGGGGGGGACCCCGGGGCAGATACGCAGTATTTT. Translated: CASSARGGDPGADTQYF.

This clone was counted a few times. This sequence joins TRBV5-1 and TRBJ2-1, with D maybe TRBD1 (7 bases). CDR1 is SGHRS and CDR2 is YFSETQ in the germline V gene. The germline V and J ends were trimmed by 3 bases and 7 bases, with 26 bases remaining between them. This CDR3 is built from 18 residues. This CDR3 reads CASSSYPGGSGLGNEQFF. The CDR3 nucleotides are TGCGCCAGCAGCTCGTACCCAGGGGGGAGCGGCCTCGGGAATGAGCAGTTCTTC.

In DNA, the CDR3 is TGTGCCAGCTCACTCATGGGACAGAGGGATTCACCCCTCCACTTT. Amino acids: CASSLMGQRDSPLHF. J is TRBJ1-6 and V is TRBV18; 7 bases fit TRBD1. The V gene end was trimmed by 4 bases and the J gene end by 8 bases; junction bases not matched to a gene: 8. This CDR3 has 15 residues. Germline CDR1 and CDR2: KGHSH and LQKENI.

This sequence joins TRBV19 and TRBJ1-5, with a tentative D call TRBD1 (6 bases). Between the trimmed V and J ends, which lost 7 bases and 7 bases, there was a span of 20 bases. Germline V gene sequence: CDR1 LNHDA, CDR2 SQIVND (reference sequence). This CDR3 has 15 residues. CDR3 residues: CASTPLGGARQPQHF. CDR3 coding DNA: TGTGCCAGTACTCCCCTGGGGGGGGCTCGGCAGCCCCAGCATTTT.

The chain's CDR3 is CASSEGAGPNEQFF. The DNA for the CDR3 is TGTGCCAGCAGTGAAGGGGCAGGGCCCAATGAGCAGTTCTTC. The chain carries TRBV6-5 and TRBJ2-1; tentative D call: TRBD1 (5 bases). This CDR3 is 14 amino acids long. V was cut by 5 bases and J by 6 bases, with 14 bases left in between. Germline-derived CDR1 and CDR2 are MNHEY and SVGAGI.

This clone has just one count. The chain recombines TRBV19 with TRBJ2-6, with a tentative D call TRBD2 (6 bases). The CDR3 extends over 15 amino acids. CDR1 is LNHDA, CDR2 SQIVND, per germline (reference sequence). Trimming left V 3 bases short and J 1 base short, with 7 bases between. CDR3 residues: CASSIGSSGANVLTF. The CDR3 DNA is TGTGCCAGTAGTATCGGGAGTTCTGGGGCCAACGTCCTGACTTTC.

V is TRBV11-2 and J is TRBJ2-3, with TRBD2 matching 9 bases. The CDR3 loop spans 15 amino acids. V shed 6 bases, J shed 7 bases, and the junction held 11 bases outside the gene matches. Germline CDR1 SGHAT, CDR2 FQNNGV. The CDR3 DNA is TGTGCCAGCAGACCAGTGGCGGGGGGGCTTAATACGCAGTATTTT. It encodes CASRPVAGGLNTQYF. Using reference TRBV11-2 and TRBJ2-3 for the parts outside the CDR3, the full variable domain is EAGVAQSPRYKIIEKRQSVAFWCNPISGHATLYWYQQILGQGPKLLIQFQNNGVVDDSQLPKDRFSAERLKGVDSTLKIQPAKLEDSAVYLCASRPVAGGLNTQYFGPGTRLTVL.

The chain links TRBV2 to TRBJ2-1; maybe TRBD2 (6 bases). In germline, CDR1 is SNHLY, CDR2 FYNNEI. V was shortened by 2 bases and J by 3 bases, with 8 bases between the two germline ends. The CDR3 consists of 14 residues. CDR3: CASSESGFYNEQFF. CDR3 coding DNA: TGTGCCAGCAGTGAAAGCGGGTTCTACAATGAGCAGTTCTTC. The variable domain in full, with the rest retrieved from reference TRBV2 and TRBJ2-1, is EPEVTQTPSHQVTQMGQEVILRCVPISNHLYFYWYRQILGQKVEFLVSFYNNEISEKSEIFDDQFSVERPDGSNFTLKIRSTKLEDSAMYFCASSESGFYNEQFFGPGTRLTVL.